These 24 T cell receptor beta chains were all obtained from the same sample, sequenced in a study of shared clonotypes between healthy human individuals. Only in-frame clones appear in the TCRdb table, and some are missing; sequencing was by immunoSEQ multiplex PCR. The table records approximately 2.4 million clones, approximately 94% of them present only once. The sample consisted of naive CD4+ T cells sorted from blood. Subset specified: CD45RA+ positively selected. Source of these receptors: a man between 18 and 29 years old in good health.

The V and J genes are TRBV29-1 and TRBJ1-1, with TRBD1 identical over 10 bases. The J segment lost 6 bases and the V segment lost 7 bases, leaving 8 bases of the junction unmatched. This CDR3 comprises 13 residues. Per the germline V gene, CDR1 is SQVTM and CDR2 is ANQGSEA. The CDR3 nucleotides are TGCAGCGCCCGGGACAGGGGTGTTGCTGAAGCTTTCTTT. It is translated as CSARDRGVAEAFF.

A remark on this clone: Other nucleotide sequences in the sample specify the same CDR3. J is TRBJ1-1 and V is TRBV6-1, with D possibly matching TRBD1 (5 bases). Trimming pared 2 bases from V and 11 bases from J, leaving 9 bases between. Looked up from germline, CDR1 is MNHNS and CDR2 is SASEGT. The CDR3 sequence is 11 residues long. CDR3 sequence (DNA): TGTGCCAGCAGTGAACTCGGGGCCGCTTTCTTT. Translating gives CASSELGAAFF.

This rearrangement joins TRBV29-1 to TRBJ1-1, with a weak D call TRBD1 (6 bases). Trimming removed 6 bases from V and 0 bases from J, with 11 bases in between. This CDR3 contains 13 residues. Germline V lookup: CDR1 SQVTM, CDR2 ANQGSEA. The CDR3 DNA sequence: TGCAGCGTCCACAGGGCGATGAACACTGAAGCTTTCTTT. This translates into CSVHRAMNTEAFF.

The chain recombines TRBV25-1 with TRBJ1-6; TRBD1 is a possible D gene (5 bases). The CDR3 is 13 residues long. The germline CDR1 and CDR2 sequences are MGHDK and SYGVNS. V lost 5 bases and J 10 bases, leaving 12 bases between the germline ends. CDR3 sequence: CASSWGFDSPLHF. The CDR3 DNA reads TGTGCCAGCAGTTGGGGCTTCGACTCACCCCTCCACTTT. Variable domain in full (rest from reference TRBV25-1 and TRBJ1-6): EADIYQTPRYLVIGTGKKITLECSQTMGHDKMYWYQQDPGMELHLIHYSYGVNSTEKGDLSSESTVSRIRTEHFPLTLESARPSHTSQYLCASSWGFDSPLHFGNGTRLTVT.

With respect to this clone: Other DNA sequences in the sample encode the same CDR3. The J gene is TRBJ2-7, the V gene TRBV5-1; 7 bases are a match to TRBD2. The trim removed 0 bases at V and 0 bases at J, leaving 3 bases unmatched. CDR3 length equals 15 residues. Germline V gene data show CDR1 as SGHRS and CDR2 as YFSETQ. The DNA of the CDR3 is TGCGCCAGCAGCTTGGGGGGCGGGAGCTCCTACGAGCAGTACTTC. This sequence encodes CASSLGGGSSYEQYF.

This clone was picked up one time. The CDR3 loop reads CASSLTTMLNTEAFF. DNA for the CDR3: TGTGCCAGCAGCTTGACGACTATGCTGAACACTGAAGCTTTCTTT. The chain recombines TRBV5-8 with TRBJ1-1, with D hard to call. This CDR3 is 15 amino acids long. The V gene's germline CDR1 is SGHTS and CDR2 YDEGEE. V was trimmed by 1 base and J by 0 bases, leaving 10 bases between them. Supplemented by reference TRBV5-8 and TRBJ1-1, the full variable domain reads EAGVTQSPTHLIKTRGQQATLRCSPISGHTSVYWYQQALGLGLQFLLWYDEGEERNRGNFPPRFSGRQFPNYSSELNVNALELEDSALYLCASSLTTMLNTEAFFGQGTRLTVV.

The CDR3 sequence: CASSLDPPYEQYF. In nucleotides, the CDR3 is TGTGCCAGCAGCCTTGACCCTCCCTACGAGCAGTACTTC. This rearrangement joins TRBV7-8 to TRBJ2-7; no definite D call. The V gene lost 5 bases and the J gene lost 2 bases, with 10 bases spanning the gap. Germline assignment: CDR1 SGHVS and CDR2 FQNEAQ. The CDR3 runs 13 residues. Using reference TRBV7-8 and TRBJ2-7 for the parts outside the CDR3, the full variable domain is GAGVSQSPRYKVAKRGQDVALRCDPISGHVSLFWYQQALGQGPEFLTYFQNEAQLDKSGLPSDRFFAERPEGSVSTLKIQRTQQEDSAVYLCASSLDPPYEQYFGPGTRLTVT.

The rearrangement joins TRBV19 to TRBJ2-2; TRBD2 aligns across 10 bases. Germline V gene sequence: CDR1 LNHDA, CDR2 SQIVND (reference sequence). The trim removed 5 bases at V and 4 bases at J, leaving 7 bases unmatched. CDR3 length: 16 amino acids. The CDR3: CASSATSGIATGELFF. In nucleotides, the CDR3 is TGTGCCAGTAGTGCCACTAGCGGGATAGCCACCGGGGAGCTGTTTTTT.

The chain employs TRBV2 and TRBJ2-7, with TRBD1 identical over 7 bases. The CDR3 length is 16 residues. V shed 1 base, J shed 3 bases, and the junction held 9 bases outside the gene matches. CDR1 is SNHLY and CDR2 is FYNNEI in the germline V gene. CDR3 amino acids: CASSEGRTGVGYEQYF. The CDR3 nucleotides are TGTGCCAGCAGTGAAGGGCGTACAGGGGTTGGCTACGAGCAGTACTTC.

CDR3 nucleotides: TGTGCCAACCCAGGGATCGGGAACTATGGCTACACCTTC. It yields the protein CANPGIGNYGYTF. The chain employs TRBV21-1 and TRBJ1-2; TRBD1 was called by the table and not checked on the DNA. TRBV21-1 is deemed a pseudogene. The CDR3 is 13 residues long.

V usage is TRBV5-5 and J usage is TRBJ2-3, with 11 bases lining up with TRBD2. Germline CDR1 is SGHKS and CDR2 is YYEKEE (reference sequence). This CDR3 has 15 residues. V shed 5 bases and J 6 bases; nucleotides not matched to a gene: 8. The CDR3 DNA reads TGTGCCAGCAGTTCTTTAGCGGGGGGGCCCGATACGCAGTATTTT. It specifies CASSSLAGGPDTQYF. Combining the CDR3 with reference TRBV5-5 and TRBJ2-3 gives the whole variable domain DAGVTQSPTHLIKTRGQQVTLRCSPISGHKSVSWYQQVLGQGPQFIFQYYEKEERGRGNFPDRFSARQFPNYSSELNVNALLLGDSALYLCASSSLAGGPDTQYFGPGTRLTVL.

In regard to this clone: Without the conserved terminal phenylalanine or tryptophan, this CDR3 likely stems from a read error. This chain connects TRBV30 to TRBJ1-6, with 8 positions matching TRBD1. CDR3 size: 14 residues. Per the germline V gene, CDR1 is GTSNPN and CDR2 is SVGIG (reference sequence). The V and J ends lost 7 bases and 8 bases, in that order; junction bases with no gene match: 10. The CDR3 region has the DNA TGTGCCTTGATCTCGGACAGGGCGGATTCACCCCTCCACCTT. This gives the protein CALISDRADSPLHL.

This chain uses TRBV2 with TRBJ1-1; unclear D gene. This CDR3 has 14 amino acids. CDR1 is SNHLY and CDR2 is FYNNEI in the germline V gene. Deletions cut 10 bases from V and 6 bases from J, with 21 bases between. CDR3 nucleotides: TGTGCCACAGGAAGGCCTACTGGGTACCCTGAAGCTTTCTTT. As protein: CATGRPTGYPEAFF.

The chain links TRBV2 to TRBJ2-1; TRBD2 matches 10 bases. CDR1 is SNHLY, CDR2 FYNNEI, per germline. The CDR3 consists of 17 residues. V gave up 1 base and J gave up 4 bases; unmatched junction bases: 7. CDR3 DNA sequence: TGTGCCAGCAGTGAAGAGCTAGCGGGAGTAGGTTACAATGAGCAGTTCTTC. It translates to CASSEELAGVGYNEQFF.

This chain connects TRBV5-6 to TRBJ2-7, with D possibly being TRBD1 (5 bases). Germline loops: CDR1 SGHDT, CDR2 YYEEEE. This CDR3 is built from 15 residues. With 4 bases removed from V and 0 bases from J, the gap between germline ends came to 14 bases. Here the CDR3 DNA reads TGTGCCAGCAGCGGGATAGGGGTCCCCTCCTACGAGCAGTACTTC. Amino acids: CASSGIGVPSYEQYF.

The chain combines TRBV7-2 with TRBJ2-5; unclear D gene. Between the trimmed V and J ends, which lost 2 bases and 3 bases, there was a span of 4 bases. CDR3 length: 12 amino acids. Germline V gene lookup returns CDR1 SGHTA and CDR2 FQGNSA. The CDR3 sequence: CASSLFEETQYF. In DNA form, the CDR3 reads TGTGCCAGCAGCTTATTCGAAGAGACCCAGTACTTC.

In DNA form, the CDR3 reads TGTGCCAGCAGTGATAGCGGACAATACACTGAAGCTTTCTTT. It codes for CASSDSGQYTEAFF. The chain couples TRBV25-1 to TRBJ1-1, with D possibly matching TRBD1 (5 bases). There are 14 residues in the CDR3. Germline V gives CDR1 MGHDK, CDR2 SYGVNS. V was clipped by 3 bases and J by 3 bases, with 11 bases between them.

This chain joins TRBV5-6 and TRBJ1-1; possible D gene TRBD1, 6 bases. Per the germline V gene, CDR1 is SGHDT and CDR2 is YYEEEE. Between the trimmed V and J ends, which lost 1 base and 4 bases, there was a span of 17 bases. The CDR3 is 16 amino acids. In nucleotides, the CDR3 is TGTGCCAGCAGCTTGAGAACAGGGCGGATGGGCACTGAAGCTTTCTTT. Its translation: CASSLRTGRMGTEAFF.

In nucleotides, the CDR3 is TGTGCCAGCAGTTATGGTTGGGGTGAAAAACTGTTTTTT. It is translated as CASSYGWGEKLFF. The J gene is TRBJ1-4, the V gene TRBV27; no clear D. V was pared by 4 bases and J by 7 bases, with 10 bases between. Germline CDR1 and CDR2: MNHEY and SMNVEV (reference sequence). CDR3 length: 13 amino acids.

This chain joins TRBV2 and TRBJ2-7, with unresolved D. The CDR3 sequence is 14 residues long. Looked up from germline, CDR1 is SNHLY and CDR2 is FYNNEI. Trimming removed 11 bases at V and 2 bases at J, with 19 bases between. The CDR3 region is CAAKRSQVTYEQYF. The DNA of the CDR3 is TGTGCCGCCAAGAGGTCCCAAGTAACCTACGAGCAGTACTTC.

This sequence joins TRBV10-3 and TRBJ1-5, with D possibly being TRBD1 (6 bases). V dropped 4 bases and J dropped 7 bases, with 17 bases sitting between them. CDR1 ENHRY and CDR2 SYGVKD come from the germline V gene. The CDR3 spans 15 residues. The CDR3 protein is CAISVAGTWPQPQHF. The CDR3 DNA reads TGTGCCATCAGTGTCGCCGGGACATGGCCCCAGCCCCAGCATTTT.

The V call is TRBV10-3, the J call TRBJ2-7; 9 bases align to TRBD1. V dropped 6 bases and J dropped 4; count of bases not matched to a gene: 10. CDR3 length: 15 amino acids. Germline CDR1 ENHRY, CDR2 SYGVKD. The DNA of the CDR3 is TGTGCCATCAGGGACGCAGGGACAGGGAATTACGAGCAGTACTTC. Its protein is CAIRDAGTGNYEQYF.

This chain links TRBV10-1 with TRBJ2-7; D perhaps matches TRBD2 (5 bases). With 0 bases removed from V and 3 bases from J, the gap between germline ends came to 15 bases. Germline CDR1 and CDR2: WNHNN and SYGVQD (reference sequence). The CDR3 totals 16 residues. CDR3 region: CASSESRPSGGYEQYF. The CDR3 bases are TGCGCCAGCAGTGAGTCCCGTCCCAGCGGCGGCTACGAGCAGTACTTC.

A remark on this clone: This sample includes further DNA sequences coding for the same CDR3. This chain links TRBV18 with TRBJ2-2; 9 nucleotides align to TRBD1. The germline V gene encodes CDR1 KGHSH and CDR2 LQKENI. Trimming at V came to 0 bases and at J to 5 bases, leaving 4 bases not matched to a gene. The CDR3 covers 16 residues. CDR3 amino acids: CASSPPGQGSTGELFF. The CDR3 coding sequence is TGTGCCAGCTCACCACCGGGACAGGGTAGTACCGGGGAGCTGTTTTTT.